This T cell receptor (beta chain) was observed in a study of neurological immune-mediated disorders. MiXCR, applied by TCRdb to the 5' RACE reads, yields one record per CDR3 protein. The sample includes about 79,000 distinct CDR3 sequences, 11% to 15% of them seen just once. The CDR3 runs 15 residues. Losses at the gene ends were 3 bases for V and 0 bases for J; bases not matched to a gene: 3. The germline gives CDR1 DFQATT, CDR2 SNEGSKA (reference sequence). Study results and caveats: It was HTLV-1-associated myelopathy that showed the most TCR clonal expansion, while multiple sclerosis showed the least, falling below healthy controls.

In its sample, this clonotype was seen many times. No antigen is known for it. This sequence was found in a woman aged 45-60 years in good health. The sample comprised PBMCs. V is TRBV20-1 and J is TRBJ2-1; TRBD2 agrees at 9 bases. CDR3 region: CSARGLATSYNEQFF. The CDR3 bases are TGCAGTGCTAGGGGACTAGCAACCTCCTACAATGAGCAGTTCTTC.